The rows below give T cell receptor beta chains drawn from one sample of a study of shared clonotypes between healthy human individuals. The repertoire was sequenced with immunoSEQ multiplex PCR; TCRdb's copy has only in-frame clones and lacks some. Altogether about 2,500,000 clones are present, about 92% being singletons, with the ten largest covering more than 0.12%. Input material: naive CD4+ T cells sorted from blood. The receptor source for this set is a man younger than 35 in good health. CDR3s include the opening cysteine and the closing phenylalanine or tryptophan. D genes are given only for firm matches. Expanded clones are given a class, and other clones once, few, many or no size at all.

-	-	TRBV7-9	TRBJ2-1	CASSFIRLNEQFF	TGTGCCAGCAGCTTTATTCGACTTAATGAGCAGTTCTTC
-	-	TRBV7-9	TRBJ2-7	CASSLEGKKQYF	TGTGCCAGCAGCTTAGAAGGCAAAAAGCAGTACTTC
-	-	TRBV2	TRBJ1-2	CASAPEMGYGYTF	TGTGCCAGCGCCCCAGAAATGGGCTATGGCTACACCTTC
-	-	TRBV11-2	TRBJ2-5	CASSLLGGGGEETQYF	TGTGCCAGCAGCTTATTGGGCGGAGGGGGCGAGGAGACCCAGTACTTC
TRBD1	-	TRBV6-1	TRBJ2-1	CASGSLQGAHNEQFF	TGTGCCAGTGGAAGTCTGCAGGGGGCGCATAATGAGCAGTTCTTC
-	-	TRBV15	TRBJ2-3	CATSSGNGAKDTQYF	TGTGCCACCAGCAGCGGCAACGGAGCGAAAGATACGCAGTATTTT
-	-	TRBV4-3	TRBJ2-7	CASSHQSGQIYEQYF	TGCGCCAGCAGCCACCAAAGCGGACAGATCTACGAGCAGTACTTC
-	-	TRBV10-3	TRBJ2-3	CAISESGASTDTQYF	TGTGCCATCAGTGAAAGTGGGGCTAGCACAGATACGCAGTATTTT
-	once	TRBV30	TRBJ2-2	CAWSVGKVVSGELFF	TGTGCCTGGAGTGTAGGGAAGGTGGTGTCCGGGGAGCTGTTTTTT
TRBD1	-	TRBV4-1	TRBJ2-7	CASSQGDRQGYEQYF	TGCGCCAGCAGCCAAGGAGACCGACAGGGCTACGAGCAGTACTTC
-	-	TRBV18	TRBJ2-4	CASSPPKQGINIQYF	TGTGCCAGCTCACCACCGAAGCAGGGAATAAACATTCAGTACTTC
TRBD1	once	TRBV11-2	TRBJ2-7	CASTFSTGALEQYF	TGTGCCAGCACCTTTTCGACAGGGGCGCTCGAGCAGTACTTC
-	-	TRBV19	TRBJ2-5	CASSIGGRGETQYF	TGTGCCAGTAGTATAGGGGGGCGTGGAGAGACCCAGTACTTC
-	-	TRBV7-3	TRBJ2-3	CASSSRRGRTDTDTQYF	TGTGCCAGCAGCTCACGCCGGGGGAGAACGGATACAGATACGCAGTATTTT
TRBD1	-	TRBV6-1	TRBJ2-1	CASTSGGQGGNEQFF	TGTGCCAGCACCTCAGGTGGACAGGGGGGCAATGAGCAGTTCTTC
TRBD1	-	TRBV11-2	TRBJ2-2	CASSNRGSNTGELFF	TGTGCCAGCAGTAACAGGGGATCGAACACCGGGGAGCTGTTTTTT
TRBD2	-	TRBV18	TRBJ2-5	CASSLLAGPGETQYF	TGTGCCAGCTCGCTACTAGCGGGTCCTGGAGAGACCCAGTACTTC
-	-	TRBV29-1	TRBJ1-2	CSVEQGTYGYTF	TGCAGCGTTGAACAGGGCACCTATGGCTACACCTTC
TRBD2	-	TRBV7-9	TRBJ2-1	CASSSGLAGGNEQFF	TGTGCCAGCAGCTCGGGACTAGCGGGGGGTAATGAGCAGTTCTTC
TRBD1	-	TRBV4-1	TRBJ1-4	CAGSQPDRAVEKLFF	TGCGCCGGCAGCCAACCGGACAGGGCGGTTGAAAAACTGTTTTTT
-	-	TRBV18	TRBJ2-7	CASSPSRGAYSYEQYF	TGTGCCAGCTCACCTAGCAGGGGCGCTTATTCCTACGAGCAGTACTTC
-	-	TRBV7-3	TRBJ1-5	CASSLSPTQPQHF	TGTGCCAGCAGCTTAAGTCCCACTCAGCCCCAGCATTTT
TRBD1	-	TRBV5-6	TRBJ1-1	CASSLYRGNTEAFF	TGTGCCAGCAGCTTATACAGGGGGAACACTGAAGCTTTCTTT
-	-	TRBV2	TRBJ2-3	CASSEGGYTDTQYF	TGTGCCAGCAGTGAGGGTGGGTACACAGATACGCAGTATTTT
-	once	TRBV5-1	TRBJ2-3	CASNLLAGNTDTQYF	TGCGCCAGCAACCTACTAGCAGGGAACACAGATACGCAGTATTTT
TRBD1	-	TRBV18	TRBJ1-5	CASSPAPGTGSNQPQHF	TGTGCCAGCTCACCAGCCCCCGGGACAGGGAGCAATCAGCCCCAGCATTTT
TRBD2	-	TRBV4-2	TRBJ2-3	CASSQGGSDTDTQYF	TGTGCCAGCAGCCAAGGCGGGAGTGACACAGATACGCAGTATTTT
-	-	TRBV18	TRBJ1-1	CASSPGANTEAFF	TGTGCCAGCTCACCCGGGGCGAACACTGAAGCTTTCTTT
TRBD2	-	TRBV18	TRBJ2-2	CASSPQGTSATGELFF	TGTGCCAGCTCACCACAGGGGACTAGCGCCACCGGGGAGCTGTTTTTT